This TCR beta chain is drawn from a study of blood T cell repertoires in COVID-19. Across the whole study: The United States, Italy and Spain were the sources of the acute and convalescent COVID-19 samples. From T cells, B-cell-depleted T cells, or PBMCs came the material, which was cDNA or gDNA.

Per the study methods: Amplifying reference gene primers gave estimates of nucleated cell counts. TCRdb's copy holds only in-frame clones and misses some; the assay was immunoSEQ multiplex PCR. V, J and clone size derive from that table, while D and trimming were established from the DNA sequence. Among tens of thousands of clones, around 90% were seen once, and the ten largest hold around 1.5%. V shed 3 bases, J shed 2 bases, and the junction held 13 bases outside the gene matches. Germline CDR1 reads DFQATT; CDR2 reads SNEGSKA (reference sequence). The CDR3 is 17 amino acids. The chain employs TRBV20-1 and TRBJ2-1, with TRBD2 matching over 7 bases. Sequencing was carried out using peripheral blood. The source of this sequence is a human donor in a cohort sampled during active COVID-19. CDR3 DNA sequence: TGCAGTGCTAGTCGGCAGGGAGGGCTAGCGACCTACAATGAGCAGTTCTTC. This gives the protein CSASRQGGLATYNEQFF.